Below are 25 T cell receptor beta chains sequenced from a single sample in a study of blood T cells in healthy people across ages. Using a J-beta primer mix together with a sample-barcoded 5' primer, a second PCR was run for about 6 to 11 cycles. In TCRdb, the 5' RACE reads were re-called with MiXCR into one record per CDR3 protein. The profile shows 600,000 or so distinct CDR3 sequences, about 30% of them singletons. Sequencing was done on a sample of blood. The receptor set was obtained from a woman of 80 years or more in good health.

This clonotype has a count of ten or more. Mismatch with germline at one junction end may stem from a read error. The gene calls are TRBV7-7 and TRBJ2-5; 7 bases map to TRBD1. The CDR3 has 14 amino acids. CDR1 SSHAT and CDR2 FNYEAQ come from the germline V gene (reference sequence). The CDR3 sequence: CASSSLGGPQTQYF. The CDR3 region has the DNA TGTGCTAGCAGCTCTTTAGGGGGCCCGCAGACCCAGTACTTC.

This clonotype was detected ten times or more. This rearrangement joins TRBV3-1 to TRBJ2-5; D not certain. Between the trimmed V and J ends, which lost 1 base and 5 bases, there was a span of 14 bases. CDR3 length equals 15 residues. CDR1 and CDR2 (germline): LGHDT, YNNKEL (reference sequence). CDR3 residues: CASSQGKVLLETQYF. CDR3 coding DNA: TGTGCCAGCAGCCAAGGGAAGGTCTTGCTGGAGACCCAGTACTTC.

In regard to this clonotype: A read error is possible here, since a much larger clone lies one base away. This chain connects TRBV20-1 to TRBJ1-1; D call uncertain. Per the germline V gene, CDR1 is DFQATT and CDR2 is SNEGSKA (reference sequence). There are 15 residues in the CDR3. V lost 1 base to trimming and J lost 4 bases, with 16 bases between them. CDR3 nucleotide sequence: TGCAGTGCTAGAGGTGAGACGGGCTCACCCACTGAAGCTTTCTTT. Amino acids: CSARGETGSPTEAFF.

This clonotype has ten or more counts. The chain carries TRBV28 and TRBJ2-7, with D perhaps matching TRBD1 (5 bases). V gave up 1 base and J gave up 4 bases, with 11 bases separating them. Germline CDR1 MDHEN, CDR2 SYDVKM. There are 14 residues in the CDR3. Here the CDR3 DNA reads TGTGCCAGCAGTTTATTTCCAGGGCTTTACGAGCAGTACTTC. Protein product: CASSLFPGLYEQYF.

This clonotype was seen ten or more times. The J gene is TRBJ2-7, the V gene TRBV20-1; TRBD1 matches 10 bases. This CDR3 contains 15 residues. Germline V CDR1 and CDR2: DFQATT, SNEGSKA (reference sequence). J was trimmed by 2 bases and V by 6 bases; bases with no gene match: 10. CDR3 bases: TGCAGTGCATATCTAACCGGGACAGGGGCCTACGAGCAGTACTTC. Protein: CSAYLTGTGAYEQYF.

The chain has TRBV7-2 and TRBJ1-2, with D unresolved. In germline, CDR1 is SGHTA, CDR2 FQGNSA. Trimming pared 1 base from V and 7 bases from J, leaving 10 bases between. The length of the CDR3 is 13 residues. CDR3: CASSLGTVSGYTF. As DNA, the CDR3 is TGTGCCAGCAGCTTAGGTACGGTCTCTGGCTACACCTTC.

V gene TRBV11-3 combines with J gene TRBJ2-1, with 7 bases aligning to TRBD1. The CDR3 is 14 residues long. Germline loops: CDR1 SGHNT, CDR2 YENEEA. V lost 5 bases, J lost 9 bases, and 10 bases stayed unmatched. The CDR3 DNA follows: TGTGCCAGCAGCCCCAGACAGGGATGGGGTGAGCAGTTCTTC. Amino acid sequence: CASSPRQGWGEQFF.

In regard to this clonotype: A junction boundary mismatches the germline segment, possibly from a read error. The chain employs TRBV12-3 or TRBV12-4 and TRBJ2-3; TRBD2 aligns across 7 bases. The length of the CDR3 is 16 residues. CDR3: CASSLGLSVGPDMQYF. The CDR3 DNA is TGTGCCAGCAGTTTGGGACTATCGGTGGGACCAGATATGCAGTATTTT.

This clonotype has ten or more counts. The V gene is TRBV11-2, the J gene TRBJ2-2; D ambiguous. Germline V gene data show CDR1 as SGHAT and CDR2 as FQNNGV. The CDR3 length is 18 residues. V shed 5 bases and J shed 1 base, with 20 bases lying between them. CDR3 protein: CASSANSLVPRNTGELFF. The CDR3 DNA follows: TGTGCCAGCAGCGCAAATAGTTTGGTCCCCCGGAACACCGGGGAGCTGTTTTTT.

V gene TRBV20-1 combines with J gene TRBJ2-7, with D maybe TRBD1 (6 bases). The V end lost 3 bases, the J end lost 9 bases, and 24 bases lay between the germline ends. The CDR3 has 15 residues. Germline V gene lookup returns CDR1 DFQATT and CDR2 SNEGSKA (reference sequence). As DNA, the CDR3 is TGCAGTGCTAGGAAAACCGGGACAATCAACAATGTGCAGTACTTC. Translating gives CSARKTGTINNVQYF.

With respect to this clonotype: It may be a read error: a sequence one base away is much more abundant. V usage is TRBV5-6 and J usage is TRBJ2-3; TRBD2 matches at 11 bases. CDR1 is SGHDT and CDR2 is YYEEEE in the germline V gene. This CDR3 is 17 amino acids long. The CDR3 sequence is CANSWGGLAALKGTQYF. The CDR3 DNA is TGTGCCAACAGCTGGGGGGGACTAGCGGCTCTAAAAGGTACGCAGTATTTT.

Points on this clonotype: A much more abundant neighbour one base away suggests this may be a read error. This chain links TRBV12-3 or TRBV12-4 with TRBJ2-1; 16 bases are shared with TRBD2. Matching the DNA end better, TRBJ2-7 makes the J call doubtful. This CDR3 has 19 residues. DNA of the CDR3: TGTGCCAGCAGTTTAGCGGGACTAGCGGGGGGGAGCTCCTACAATGAGCAGTACTTC. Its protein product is CASSLAGLAGGSSYNEQYF.

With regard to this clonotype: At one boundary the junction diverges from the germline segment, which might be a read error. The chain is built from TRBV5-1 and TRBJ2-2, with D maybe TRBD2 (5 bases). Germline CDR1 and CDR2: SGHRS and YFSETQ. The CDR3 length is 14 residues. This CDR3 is CASSPLLNTGERFF. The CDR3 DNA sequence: TGCGCCAGCAGCCCGCTTTTGAACACCGGGGAGCGGTTTTTT.

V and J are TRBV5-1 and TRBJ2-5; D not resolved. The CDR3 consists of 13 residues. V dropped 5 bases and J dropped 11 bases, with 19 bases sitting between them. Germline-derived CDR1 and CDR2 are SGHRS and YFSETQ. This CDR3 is CASSKESGYEQYF. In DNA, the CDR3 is TGCGCCAGCAGTAAAGAGTCTGGGTATGAGCAGTACTTC.

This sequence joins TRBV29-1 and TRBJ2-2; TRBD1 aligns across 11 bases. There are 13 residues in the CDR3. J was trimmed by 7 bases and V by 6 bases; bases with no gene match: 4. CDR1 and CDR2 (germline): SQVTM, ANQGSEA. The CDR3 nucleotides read TGCAGCGTCGGACAGGGGGCCGTCGGGGAGCTGTTTTTT. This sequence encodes CSVGQGAVGELFF.

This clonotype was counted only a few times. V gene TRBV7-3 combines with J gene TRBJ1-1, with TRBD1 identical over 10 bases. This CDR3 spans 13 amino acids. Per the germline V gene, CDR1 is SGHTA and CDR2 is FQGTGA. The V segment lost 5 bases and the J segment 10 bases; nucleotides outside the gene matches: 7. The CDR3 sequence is CASSPGGTGVAFF. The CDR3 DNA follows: TGTGCCAGCAGCCCAGGCGGGACAGGGGTAGCTTTCTTT.

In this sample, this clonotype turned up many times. This CDR3 reads CASSPQKGDQPQHF. For the CDR3, the DNA is TGTGCCAGCTCACCACAGAAGGGGGATCAGCCCCAGCATTTT. The V and J genes are TRBV18 and TRBJ1-5, with a possible D match to TRBD1 (6 bases). CDR1 KGHSH and CDR2 LQKENI come from the germline V gene. This CDR3 spans 14 amino acids. The V end lost 1 base, the J end lost 5 bases, and 9 bases lay between the germline ends.

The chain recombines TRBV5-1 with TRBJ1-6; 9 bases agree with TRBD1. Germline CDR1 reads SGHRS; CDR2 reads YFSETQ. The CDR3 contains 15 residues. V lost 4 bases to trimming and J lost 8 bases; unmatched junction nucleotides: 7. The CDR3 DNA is TGCGCCAGCAGCCCGGGACAGGGTGTAGATTCACCCCTCCACTTT. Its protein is CASSPGQGVDSPLHF.

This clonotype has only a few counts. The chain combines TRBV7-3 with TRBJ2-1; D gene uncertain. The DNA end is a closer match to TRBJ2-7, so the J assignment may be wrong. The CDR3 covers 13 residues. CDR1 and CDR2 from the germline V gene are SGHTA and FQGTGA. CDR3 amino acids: CASSLSTYNEQYF. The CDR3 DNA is TGTGCCAGCAGCTTATCGACCTACAATGAGCAGTACTTC.

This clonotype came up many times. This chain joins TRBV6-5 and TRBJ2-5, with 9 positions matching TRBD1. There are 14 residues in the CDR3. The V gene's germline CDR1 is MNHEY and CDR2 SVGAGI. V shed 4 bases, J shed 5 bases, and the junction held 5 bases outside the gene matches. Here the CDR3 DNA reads TGTGCCAGCAGTTTACAGGGGGCGCGGGAGACCCAGTACTTC. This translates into CASSLQGARETQYF.

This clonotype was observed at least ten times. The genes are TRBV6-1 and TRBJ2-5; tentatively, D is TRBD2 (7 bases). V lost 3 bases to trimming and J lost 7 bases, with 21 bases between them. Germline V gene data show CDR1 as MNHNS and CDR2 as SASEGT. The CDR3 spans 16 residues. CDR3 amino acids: CASSDSPGGEGGTQYF. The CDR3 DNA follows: TGTGCCAGCAGTGACAGTCCGGGGGGCGAAGGAGGGACCCAGTACTTC.

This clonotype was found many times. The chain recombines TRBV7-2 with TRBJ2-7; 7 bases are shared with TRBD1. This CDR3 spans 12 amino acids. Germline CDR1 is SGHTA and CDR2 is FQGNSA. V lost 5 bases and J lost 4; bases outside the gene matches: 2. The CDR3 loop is CASSAGGYEQYF. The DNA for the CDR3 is TGTGCCAGCAGCGCAGGGGGATACGAGCAGTACTTC.

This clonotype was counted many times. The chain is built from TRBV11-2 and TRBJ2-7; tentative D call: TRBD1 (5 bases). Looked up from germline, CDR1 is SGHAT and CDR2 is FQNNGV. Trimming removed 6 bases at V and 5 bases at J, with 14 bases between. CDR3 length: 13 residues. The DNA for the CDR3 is TGTGCCAGCAGACCCCAGGGTAGGCACGAGCAGTACTTC. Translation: CASRPQGRHEQYF.

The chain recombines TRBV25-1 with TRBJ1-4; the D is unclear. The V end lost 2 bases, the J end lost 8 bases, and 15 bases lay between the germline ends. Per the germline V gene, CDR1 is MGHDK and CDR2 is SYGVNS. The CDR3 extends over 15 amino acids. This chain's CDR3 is CASSEPSGVGEKLFF. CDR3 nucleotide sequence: TGTGCCAGCAGTGAACCCTCCGGGGTAGGGGAAAAACTGTTTTTT. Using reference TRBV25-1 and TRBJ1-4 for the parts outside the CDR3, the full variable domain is EADIYQTPRYLVIGTGKKITLECSQTMGHDKMYWYQQDPGMELHLIHYSYGVNSTEKGDLSSESTVSRIRTEHFPLTLESARPSHTSQYLCASSEPSGVGEKLFFGSGTQLSVL.

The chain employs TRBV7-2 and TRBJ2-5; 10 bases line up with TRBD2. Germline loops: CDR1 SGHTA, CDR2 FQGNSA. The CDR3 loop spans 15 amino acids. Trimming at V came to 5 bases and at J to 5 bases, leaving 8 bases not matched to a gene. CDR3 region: CASSPQRGGPETQYF. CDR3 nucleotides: TGTGCCAGCAGCCCTCAGCGGGGGGGCCCGGAGACCCAGTACTTC.